The 7 T cell receptor beta chains listed next were all sequenced from one sample in a study of early T cells in non-severe SARS-CoV-2 infection. TCRdb reprocessed the 5' RACE reads with MiXCR, giving one entry per CDR3 protein. The data show 80,000 to 95,000 distinct CDR3 sequences, about 14% seen once. Material for sequencing was whole blood. All receptors come from an adult who was a healthcare worker with PCR-confirmed SARS-CoV-2 infection or an uninfected control (not recorded which).

This clonotype was picked up many times. The gene calls are TRBV25-1 and TRBJ1-4, with 7 bases identical to TRBD1. Trimming removed 5 bases from V and 11 bases from J; junction bases left unmatched: 8. From germline, CDR1 is MGHDK and CDR2 SYGVNS. CDR3 length: 13 amino acids. For the CDR3, the DNA is TGTGCCAGCAGTTTGTCACAGGGGACTAAACTGTTTTTT. Residues: CASSLSQGTKLFF.

This clonotype was picked up a small number of times. This chain links TRBV7-3 with TRBJ2-2; perhaps TRBD1 as D (6 bases). The germline CDR1 and CDR2 sequences are SGHTA and FQGTGA. The CDR3 length is 14 residues. Trimming stripped 5 bases from V and 4 bases from J, with 11 bases between. The CDR3, as DNA: TGTGCCAGCAGCCCCCTCAGGGGCACCGGGGAGCTGTTTTTT. It translates to CASSPLRGTGELFF.

This clonotype was detected only a few times. The V and J genes are TRBV15 and TRBJ1-1; D call uncertain. Trimming cost V 0 bases and J 1 base, with 9 bases left between them. This CDR3 comprises 15 residues. Germline assignment: CDR1 LNHNV and CDR2 YYDKDF (reference sequence). The CDR3 DNA reads TGTGCCACCAGCAGAGATCAAGCGGGGAACACTGAAGCTTTCTTT. As protein: CATSRDQAGNTEAFF.

The chain couples TRBV29-1 to TRBJ2-2; weak D call: TRBD1 (6 bases). The germline CDR1 and CDR2 sequences are SQVTM and ANQGSEA. The V end was cut by 6 bases, the J end by 1 base, with 12 bases between. This CDR3 has 14 amino acids. The CDR3 DNA sequence: TGCAGCGTAGGGGGACCTCTGAACACCGGGGAGCTGTTTTTT. Its translation: CSVGGPLNTGELFF.

V gene TRBV7-9 combines with J gene TRBJ2-5; perhaps TRBD2 as D (5 bases). CDR3 length: 16 residues. CDR1 and CDR2 from the germline V gene are SEHNR and FQNEAQ (reference sequence). The ends were cut back, 3 bases at V and 7 bases at J, with 21 bases in the middle. CDR3 sequence (DNA): TGTGCCAGCAGCTTGGTTCAGAGTGCCGGACTGGGGACCCAGTACTTC. Its translation: CASSLVQSAGLGTQYF.

This clonotype appeared a few times. This chain joins TRBV5-1 and TRBJ2-7; D remains ambiguous. V lost 4 bases to trimming and J lost 0 bases, with 17 bases between them. The CDR3 runs 16 residues. In germline, CDR1 is SGHRS, CDR2 YFSETQ. The CDR3 region is CASSPNSGPGSYEQYF. The CDR3 region has the DNA TGCGCCAGCAGCCCGAATTCCGGGCCCGGCTCCTACGAGCAGTACTTC.

The V gene is TRBV12-3 or TRBV12-4, the J gene TRBJ1-1; 7 nucleotides agree with TRBD1. The CDR3 is 13 amino acids. V was clipped by 5 bases and J by 8 bases; unmatched bases: 8. CDR3 DNA: TGTGCCAGCAGTCCTACAGGGGCATCGGAAGCTTTCTTT. Its protein is CASSPTGASEAFF.